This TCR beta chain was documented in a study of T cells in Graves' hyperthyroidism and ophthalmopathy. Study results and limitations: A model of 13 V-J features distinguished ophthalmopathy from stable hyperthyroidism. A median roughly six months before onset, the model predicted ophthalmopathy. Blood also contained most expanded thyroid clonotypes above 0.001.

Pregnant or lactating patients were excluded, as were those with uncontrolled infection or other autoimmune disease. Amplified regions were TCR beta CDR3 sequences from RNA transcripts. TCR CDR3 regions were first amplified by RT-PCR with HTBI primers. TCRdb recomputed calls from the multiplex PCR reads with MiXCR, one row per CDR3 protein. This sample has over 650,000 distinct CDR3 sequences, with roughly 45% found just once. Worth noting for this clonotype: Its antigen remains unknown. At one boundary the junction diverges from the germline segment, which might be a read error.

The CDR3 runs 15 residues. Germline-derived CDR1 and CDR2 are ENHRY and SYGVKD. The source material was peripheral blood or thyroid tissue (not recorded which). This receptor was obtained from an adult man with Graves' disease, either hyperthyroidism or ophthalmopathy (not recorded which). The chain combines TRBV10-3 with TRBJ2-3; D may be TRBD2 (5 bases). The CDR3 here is CASSGSEARAWTQYF. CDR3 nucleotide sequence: TGTGCCAGCAGTGGGAGTGAAGCGCGAGCTTGGACGCAGTATTTT.